Each of the 14 T cell receptor beta chains below was sequenced from the same sample in a study of blood T cells in healthy people across ages. Combining a sample-barcoded 5' primer with a J-beta primer mix, a second PCR ran for roughly 6 to 12 cycles. A single record per CDR3 protein comes from TCRdb applying MiXCR to the 5' RACE reads. The sample consists of more than 800,000 distinct CDR3 sequences, about 30% of them appearing once. Sequencing input: blood. The source of these receptors is an elderly woman in good health.

With regard to this clonotype: This may be a read error: a much more frequent sequence differs by one nucleotide. The rearrangement links TRBV29-1 to TRBJ1-1, with unresolved D. Germline V lookup: CDR1 SQVTM, CDR2 ANQGSEA. CDR3 size: 11 residues. CDR3 sequence (DNA): TGCAGCGTTAACCCTGTCACTAAAGCTTTCTTT. Translation: CSVNPVTKAFF.

The V and J genes are TRBV27 and TRBJ1-1; no clear D. Germline V gives CDR1 MNHEY, CDR2 SMNVEV (reference sequence). V lost 3 bases to trimming and J lost 1 base, with 9 bases between them. This CDR3 is built from 14 residues. In DNA, the CDR3 is TGTGCCAGCAGTTTTAACTCAGCGAACACTGAAGCTTTCTTT. It encodes CASSFNSANTEAFF.

In its sample, this clonotype was seen many times. The chain combines TRBV3-1 with TRBJ2-5, with TRBD1 as a possible D gene (6 bases). Germline CDR1 reads LGHDT; CDR2 reads YNNKEL (reference sequence). This CDR3 comprises 19 residues. Trimming shortened V by 6 bases and J by 2 bases, and 28 bases separated the two germline ends. The CDR3 loop reads CASSYGLFQVTGKQETQYF. CDR3 bases: TGTGCCAGCAGTTACGGACTCTTCCAAGTGACAGGCAAACAAGAGACCCAGTACTTC.

Of note for this clonotype: A much larger clonotype is one base distant, so this may be a read error. The J gene is TRBJ2-7, the V gene TRBV6-2 or TRBV6-3, with 10 nucleotides matching TRBD2. V shed 2 bases, J shed 7 bases, and the junction held 11 bases outside the gene matches. Germline lookup yields CDR1 MNHEY and CDR2 SVGEGT. The CDR3 covers 16 residues. This CDR3 is CASSYPASGGHNEQYF. The CDR3 DNA reads as TGTGCCAGCAGTTACCCAGCTAGCGGGGGTCACAATGAGCAGTACTTC.

This clonotype was observed at least ten times. The rearrangement links TRBV7-2 to TRBJ1-2; 11 bases fit TRBD1. V was clipped by 4 bases and J by 5 bases; unmatched bases: 3. The V gene's germline CDR1 is SGHTA and CDR2 FQGNSA. This CDR3 is built from 14 residues. This CDR3 is CASSSDRGPYGYTF. The CDR3 DNA reads as TGTGCCAGCAGCTCGGACAGGGGGCCTTATGGCTACACCTTC.

A note on this clonotype: One end of the junction fails to match germline, which may point to a read error. J is TRBJ1-1 and V is TRBV5-6; 7 nucleotides match TRBD1. Per germline, CDR1 SGHDT and CDR2 YYEEEE. The CDR3 consists of 14 residues. The CDR3 DNA follows: TGTGCCGGCAGGACAAAGGGGGCGAACACTGAAGCTTTCTTT. It yields the protein CAGRTKGANTEAFF.

This clonotype was seen a few times. This sequence joins TRBV2 and TRBJ2-7; 7 bases agree with TRBD1. Germline CDR1 and CDR2: SNHLY and FYNNEI. The CDR3 is made up of 15 amino acids. V was pared by 4 bases and J by 4 bases, with 10 bases of the junction left unmatched. The CDR3 reads CASSVEGAESYEQYF. The CDR3 bases are TGTGCCAGCAGTGTTGAGGGGGCGGAATCGTACGAGCAGTACTTC.

This clonotype was seen many times. This rearrangement joins TRBV28 to TRBJ2-5; no clear D gene. The ends were cut back, 2 bases at V and 0 bases at J, with 10 bases in the middle. This CDR3 contains 15 residues. Looked up from germline, CDR1 is MDHEN and CDR2 is SYDVKM. The CDR3 protein is CASSLMVPNQETQYF. CDR3 DNA: TGTGCCAGCAGTTTAATGGTCCCCAACCAAGAGACCCAGTACTTC. Full variable domain (missing parts from reference TRBV28 and TRBJ2-5): DVKVTQSSRYLVKRTGEKVFLECVQDMDHENMFWYRQDPGLGLRLIYFSYDVKMKEKGDIPEGYSVSREKKERFSLILESASTNQTSMYLCASSLMVPNQETQYFGPGTRLLVL.

This clonotype was found many times. The chain uses TRBV5-6 and TRBJ2-3; D could derive from TRBD1 or TRBD2 (5 bases each). V lost 0 bases and J lost 6, with 11 bases in between. The V gene's germline CDR1 is SGHDT and CDR2 YYEEEE. The length of the CDR3 is 14 residues. CDR3 nucleotides: TGTGCCAGCAGCTTGGAACGGGGACGGGATACGCAGTATTTT. This translates into CASSLERGRDTQYF.

The genes are TRBV29-1 and TRBJ2-3, with D tentatively TRBD1 or TRBD2 (6 bases each). The CDR3 has 15 amino acids. V was pared by 3 bases and J by 0 bases, with 13 bases between. Germline V gives CDR1 SQVTM, CDR2 ANQGSEA. The CDR3 region has the DNA TGCAGCGTTGACCTCCTCGGGGGCAGCACAGATACGCAGTATTTT. This sequence encodes CSVDLLGGSTDTQYF.

V usage is TRBV5-5 and J usage is TRBJ2-1, with no clear D. The V and J ends lost 5 bases and 10 bases respectively, with 7 bases between them. The CDR3 totals 10 residues. CDR1 and CDR2 (germline): SGHKS, YYEKEE (reference sequence). CDR3 in DNA: TGTGCCAGCAGTATCAAGGAGCAGTTCTTC. Translating gives CASSIKEQFF.

The CDR3 nucleotides are TGTGCCAGCAGCCAAGATTTGCACGGTGAAAAACTGTTTTTT. It yields the protein CASSQDLHGEKLFF. This chain connects TRBV3-1 to TRBJ1-4; D gene unclear. CDR1 and CDR2 from the germline V gene are LGHDT and YNNKEL (reference sequence). The CDR3 is 14 residues long. The ends were cut back, 0 bases at V and 7 bases at J, with 9 bases in the middle.

This clonotype was seen only a few times. A much larger clone is a single base away; this may be a read error. The rearrangement links TRBV10-3 to TRBJ2-7, with 7 positions matching TRBD1. The J call may be wrong; the DNA end is better matched by TRBJ2-5. This CDR3 has 14 residues. Germline CDR1 is ENHRY and CDR2 is SYGVKD. CDR3 sequence (DNA): TGTGCCATCAGGGAGCCTTCAGGGGGAAGGACCCAGTACTTC. As protein: CAIREPSGGRTQYF.

V gene TRBV29-1 combines with J gene TRBJ2-5; TRBD1 aligns across 7 bases. The J call is in doubt because the DNA end fits TRBJ2-7 better. Germline V gene lookup returns CDR1 SQVTM and CDR2 ANQGSEA. This CDR3 spans 12 amino acids. The CDR3 loop reads CSVIPGQNEQYF. CDR3 in DNA: TGCAGCGTGATACCGGGACAGAACGAGCAGTACTTC.